This T cell receptor beta chain was sequenced in a study of identical twins. Study-level findings and limits: Weaker excess twin sharing was seen among beta out-of-frame sequences.

Trimming left V 7 bases short and J 3 bases short, with 5 bases between. Germline V CDR1 and CDR2: SQVTM, ANQGSEA. This CDR3 is 10 amino acids long. Turning to this clonotype: The antigen is unknown.

Healthy Caucasians supplied all donations. Template switching introduced a universal primer site, and the cDNA bore unique molecular identifiers. TCRdb passed the 5' RACE reads through MiXCR, listing each CDR3 protein once. The sample yields 400,000 to 550,000 distinct CDR3 sequences, roughly an eighth seen once. The data were also submitted as part of a second study, on yellow fever vaccine responses in identical twins.

The specimen was CD4+ T cells sorted from blood. The chain couples TRBV29-1 to TRBJ2-3, with D hard to call. This clonotype originated in a woman between 18 and 30 years old in good health. The CDR3 protein is CSEDTDTQYF. The CDR3 DNA reads as TGCAGCGAAGATACAGATACGCAGTATTTT.